Below, 10 T cell receptor beta chains from the same sample are listed, as sequenced in a study of shared clonotypes between healthy human individuals. Generated by immunoSEQ multiplex PCR, the TCRdb table keeps only in-frame clones and is missing some. The table records around 750,000 clones, about 74% of them present only once. Sequencing was done on a sample of memory CD4+ T cells sorted from blood. Subset in this sample: CD45RA-negative fraction. The receptors come from a woman in her 30s in good health.

CDR3 protein: CASSGTAEKLFF. CDR3 nucleotide sequence: TGCGCCAGCAGCGGAACAGCGGAAAAACTGTTTTTT. The chain carries TRBV5-1 and TRBJ1-4; D is unresolved. Trimming cost V 4 bases and J 8 bases, with 9 bases left between them. In germline, CDR1 is SGHRS, CDR2 YFSETQ. The CDR3 has 12 amino acids.

The genes are TRBV6-8 and TRBJ1-1; 7 nucleotides line up with TRBD1. The germline gives CDR1 MNHGY, CDR2 SAAAGT. V shed 4 bases and J 8 bases; nucleotides not matched to a gene: 16. The CDR3 has 16 residues. The CDR3 reads CASSSRDTQGDSEAFF. CDR3 coding DNA: TGTGCCAGCAGTTCCCGGGACACCCAGGGGGATTCCGAAGCTTTCTTT.

The V and J genes are TRBV15 and TRBJ2-1, with 16 bases that match TRBD2. The CDR3 loop spans 17 amino acids. The germline V gene has CDR1 LNHNV and CDR2 YYDKDF (reference sequence). V trimming: 3 bases; J trimming: 9 bases; junction bases outside the gene matches: 8. The CDR3 DNA sequence: TGTGCCACCAGCAGGGGACTAGCGGGAGGGCCTTTGGGTGAGCAGTTCTTC. Protein product: CATSRGLAGGPLGEQFF. Full variable domain (outside the CDR3, taken from reference TRBV15 and TRBJ2-1): DAMVIQNPRYQVTQFGKPVTLSCSQTLNHNVMYWYQQKSSQAPKLLFHYYDKDFNNEADTPDNFQSRRPNTSFCFLDIRSPGLGDTAMYLCATSRGLAGGPLGEQFFGPGTRLTVL.

Only a few counts were recorded for this clone. The chain combines TRBV27 with TRBJ2-6, with D possibly matching TRBD1 (6 bases). V was cut by 10 bases and J by 1 base, with 17 bases left in between. CDR1 is MNHEY, CDR2 SMNVEV, per germline (reference sequence). The CDR3 extends over 16 amino acids. The DNA for the CDR3 is TGTGCCACCGGGCATGGGGACACATCTGGGGCCAACGTCCTGACTTTC. As protein: CATGHGDTSGANVLTF.

The chain has TRBV7-9 and TRBJ2-1; 9 bases line up with TRBD2. CDR3 size: 16 residues. CDR1 is SEHNR and CDR2 is FQNEAQ in the germline V gene (reference sequence). V lost 5 bases to trimming and J lost 4 bases; unmatched junction nucleotides: 9. The CDR3, as DNA: TGTGCCAGCAGCATTGGAACTAGCGGGCCGTACAATGAGCAGTTCTTC. Translating it yields CASSIGTSGPYNEQFF.

This chain uses TRBV5-4 with TRBJ2-3; no definite D call. The CDR3 contains 12 residues. Germline V lookup: CDR1 SGHNT, CDR2 YYREEE (reference sequence). The V and J ends lost 4 bases and 3 bases respectively, with 6 bases between them. The CDR3 nucleotides read TGTGCCAGCAGCGCCGGGACAGATACGCAGTATTTT. Translated, it gives CASSAGTDTQYF.

This clone was detected ten times or more. The genes are TRBV5-6 and TRBJ2-5; perhaps TRBD2 as D (5 bases). Trimming pared 0 bases from V and 5 bases from J, leaving 11 bases between. CDR3 length equals 14 residues. Per the germline V gene, CDR1 is SGHDT and CDR2 is YYEEEE. The CDR3 protein is CASSLVGADETQYF. CDR3 DNA: TGTGCCAGCAGCTTGGTGGGAGCGGACGAGACCCAGTACTTC.

The J gene is TRBJ1-1, the V gene TRBV7-2; the D is unclear. The CDR3 runs 15 residues. Germline lookup yields CDR1 SGHTA and CDR2 FQGNSA. V was cut by 3 bases and J by 1 base, with 12 bases left in between. The CDR3 reads CASSFSQFSNTEAFF. The CDR3 nucleotides read TGTGCCAGCAGCTTCTCACAGTTTTCGAACACTGAAGCTTTCTTT.

The J gene is TRBJ2-6, the V gene TRBV19, with D possibly TRBD1 on 5 matching bases. V lost 3 bases and J 1 base, leaving 10 bases between the germline ends. The germline V gene has CDR1 LNHDA and CDR2 SQIVND (reference sequence). The CDR3 totals 16 residues. CDR3 nucleotide sequence: TGTGCCAGTAGTATCCCTCCAGGGTCTGGGGCCAACGTCCTGACTTTC. It specifies CASSIPPGSGANVLTF.

The chain recombines TRBV5-1 with TRBJ2-5; perhaps TRBD1 as D (6 bases). The germline V and J ends were trimmed by 6 bases and 4 bases, with 16 bases remaining between them. The CDR3 totals 14 residues. The V gene's germline CDR1 is SGHRS and CDR2 YFSETQ. The CDR3 nucleotides are TGCGCCAGCAATATACAGGGTGGGCGAGAGACCCAGTACTTC. Translated, it gives CASNIQGGRETQYF. Using reference TRBV5-1 and TRBJ2-5 for the parts outside the CDR3, the full variable domain is KAGVTQTPRYLIKTRGQQVTLSCSPISGHRSVSWYQQTPGQGLQFLFEYFSETQRNKGNFPGRFSGRQFSNSRSEMNVSTLELGDSALYLCASNIQGGRETQYFGPGTRLLVL.